Listed below are T cell receptor beta chains from one sample, sequenced in a study of T cells in Graves' hyperthyroidism and ophthalmopathy. Via MiXCR, TCRdb re-called the multiplex PCR reads, giving one row per CDR3 protein. The sample consists of 540,000 or so distinct CDR3 sequences, just over 45% of them appearing once. The sample consisted of peripheral blood or thyroid tissue (not recorded which). The receptors derive from an adult woman with Graves' disease, either hyperthyroidism or ophthalmopathy (not recorded which). Each CDR3 is given with its conserved first and last residue. Each record gives: V gene, D gene, clone size, J gene, CDR3 DNA, CDR3 protein. D genes are given only for firm matches. A clone size is listed for some rows: how often the clone was seen (once, few, many), or a class if it is expanded.

TRBV10-3,TRBD1,few,TRBJ1-2,TGTGCCATCAGTGAGCCCGGGACAGGGGATGGCTACACCTTC,CAISEPGTGDGYTF
TRBV2,-,many,TRBJ1-5,TGTGCCAGCTCTAATTGGGCAAATCAGCCCCAGCATTTT,CASSNWANQPQHF
TRBV7-3,-,-,TRBJ2-7,TGTGCCAGCAGCTTAGCGGGACACACTTTTCAGGAGCAGTACTTC,CASSLAGHTFQEQYF
TRBV7-9,-,many,TRBJ1-1,TGTGCCAGCAGCTTAGGGGTCGCCCTGAACACTGAAGCTTTCTTT,CASSLGVALNTEAFF
TRBV2,TRBD2,-,TRBJ2-7,TGTGCCAGCAGTGATTCACCGGCGGGAGGGATCACCGGGCAGTACTTC,CASSDSPAGGITGQYF
TRBV7-2,-,-,TRBJ1-1,TGTGCCAGCAGCTTAGACTTTTTATCATTAGGCAGGAACACTGAAGCTTTCTTT,CASSLDFLSLGRNTEAFF
TRBV10-3,-,-,TRBJ1-5,TGTGCCATCAGTGAGGGGGGGACACCAAATCAGCCCCAGCATTTT,CAISEGGTPNQPQHF
TRBV10-3,-,-,TRBJ1-5,TGTGCCATCAGTGAGGGGAGGAAGGGGCCCCAGCATTTT,CAISEGRKGPQHF
TRBV19,-,-,TRBJ1-6,TGTGCCAGTAGTATAGCCGGACGGGGAAACACCGGGGAGCACTCACCCCTCCACTTT,CASSIAGRGNTGEHSPLHF
TRBV7-9,-,many,TRBJ2-7,TGTGCCAGCAGCTTAGTGGGGTATTACGAGCAGTACTTC,CASSLVGYYEQYF
TRBV29-1,TRBD2,-,TRBJ2-5,TGCAGCGTTGGAGCGGGAGAGGCTACCCAGTACTTC,CSVGAGEATQYF
TRBV20-1,-,-,TRBJ1-6,TGCAGTGCTAGAGTCGCGACAGGCGGCATTAATTCACCCCTCCACTTT,CSARVATGGINSPLHF
TRBV6-1,-,few,TRBJ2-7,TGTGCCGGCGGAGGAGGGGGCGGTGGGTACGAGCAGTACTTC,CAGGGGGGGYEQYF
TRBV7-9,TRBD1,many,TRBJ1-4,TGTGCCAGCAGCTTTCCGGTACAGGGGACTAATGAAAAACCGTTTTTT,CASSFPVQGTNEKPFF
TRBV15,TRBD1,few,TRBJ2-7,TGTGCCACCAGCTTCGCGGGACAGGGAATAGACGAGCAGTACTTC,CATSFAGQGIDEQYF
TRBV10-3,TRBD2,few,TRBJ2-5,TGTGCCATCAGTGAGTTGGGGACTAGCGGTACGGAGACCCAGTACTTC,CAISELGTSGTETQYF
TRBV28,TRBD2,-,TRBJ2-7,TGTGCCAGCAGTTTAAGTACGGGAGGGGTTGGGGAGCAGTACTTC,CASSLSTGGVGEQYF
TRBV20-1,TRBD1,few,TRBJ2-2,TGCAGTGCTAGGATGTTTTATTCGGACAGGAGTAACACCGGGGAGCTGTTTTTT,CSARMFYSDRSNTGELFF
TRBV6-1,-,many,TRBJ1-5,TGTGCCAGCAGCCAAGGGGGGCAGTCGGTCCAGCCCCAGCATTTT,CASSQGGQSVQPQHF
TRBV12-3/TRBV12-4,-,-,TRBJ1-5,TGTGCCAGCAGTTTAGATCCGTTTTCTCAGCCCCAGCATTTT,CASSLDPFSQPQHF
TRBV7-9,-,many,TRBJ1-1,TGTGCCAGCAGCCAGTTATCAGCGAACACTGAAGCTTTCTTT,CASSQLSANTEAFF
TRBV2,-,-,TRBJ1-4,TGTGCCACCCGGGGACATATTGAAAAACTGTTTTTT,CATRGHIEKLFF
TRBV20-1,-,-,TRBJ2-5,TGCAGTGCTTCGGACGGGGGAAGGCAAGAGACCCAGTACTTC,CSASDGGRQETQYF
TRBV3-1,-,-,TRBJ1-3,TGTGCCAGCAGCCTCGGAACGCGCTCTGGAAACACCATATATTTT,CASSLGTRSGNTIYF
TRBV7-2,TRBD1,once,TRBJ1-5,TGTGCCAGCAGCTTGACGGACAGGGGGTACGAGCATTTT,CASSLTDRGYEHF
TRBV7-9,TRBD1,-,TRBJ1-2,TGTGCCAGCAGACCTAGACAGGGGGGGATCGACACCTTC,CASRPRQGGIDTF
TRBV7-3,TRBD2,-,TRBJ2-7,TGTGCCAGCAGCTTAAGTAGCGGGAGGGTCGCCTACGAGCAGTACTTC,CASSLSSGRVAYEQYF
TRBV10-3,-,-,TRBJ1-2,TGTGCCATCAGTGCCCCCGGGGGGGCGAGTGACTATGGCTACACCTTC,CAISAPGGASDYGYTF
TRBV11-2,TRBD1,-,TRBJ1-5,TGTGCCAGCAGCTTAGTGAGGGGACAGTCCCAGCATTTT,CASSLVRGQSQHF
TRBV12-3/TRBV12-4,-,many,TRBJ2-5,TGTGCCAGCACCAACACCTGGGGGCCACAAGAGACCCAGTACTTC,CASTNTWGPQETQYF
TRBV15,TRBD1,-,TRBJ1-2,TGTGCCACCAGCAGGACAGGGGCTGCCTATGGCTACACCTTC,CATSRTGAAYGYTF
TRBV7-4,TRBD1,-,TRBJ1-2,TGTGCCAGCAGCTTCCTCGGGACAGCTAACTATGGCTACACCTTC,CASSFLGTANYGYTF
TRBV10-3,-,once,TRBJ1-5,TGTGCCATCAGTGAAGAGGCTTATAGCAATCAGCCCCAGCATTTT,CAISEEAYSNQPQHF
TRBV27,-,-,TRBJ2-7,TGTGCCAGCAGTTTAAGCGCAAGTGGGAAGGGGTACGAGCAGTACTTC,CASSLSASGKGYEQYF
TRBV29-1,-,-,TRBJ1-2,TGCAGCGTGGGAGGGCCACCCTATGGCTACACCTTC,CSVGGPPYGYTF
TRBV6-5,-,many,TRBJ1-2,TGTGCCAGCAGTCGGACAGACCGCTATGGCTACACCTTC,CASSRTDRYGYTF
TRBV6-1,-,-,TRBJ1-2,TGTGCCAGCAGTGCGGGCGGGGGTTTGGATGGCTACACCTTC,CASSAGGGLDGYTF
TRBV3-1,-,many,TRBJ2-7,TGTGCCAGCAGCCAAGATATAGGGGGAGATGACGAGCAGTACTTC,CASSQDIGGDDEQYF
TRBV20-1,-,many,TRBJ1-6,TGCAGTGCTAGAACAGGGACCAATTCACCCCTCCACTTT,CSARTGTNSPLHF
TRBV2,TRBD2,-,TRBJ2-5,TGTGCCAGCGTTGGGGTGACTAGCGTTCAAGAGACCCAGTACTTC,CASVGVTSVQETQYF
TRBV29-1,TRBD1,many,TRBJ1-6,TGCAGCGTGGGACAGGGCCCTAATTCACCCCTCCACTTT,CSVGQGPNSPLHF
TRBV5-1,-,many,TRBJ1-1,TGCGCCAGCAGCCAGGAGCGGGTCACTGAAGCTTTCTTT,CASSQERVTEAFF
TRBV14,TRBD2,-,TRBJ2-7,TGTGCCAGCAGCCAAGATGCGGGACTAGCGGGAGTCTACGAGCAGTACTTC,CASSQDAGLAGVYEQYF
TRBV5-1,TRBD1,-,TRBJ2-7,TGCGCCAGCAGCTACGGACAGGGGACGACCTACGAGCAGTACTTC,CASSYGQGTTYEQYF